The 5 T cell receptor beta chains presented below share a single source sample, sequenced in a study of OX40 agonist ivuxolimab in advanced cancers. The method was the immunoSEQ multiplex PCR assay. This is the immuneACCESS table as TCRdb keeps it, with only in-frame sequences that have V and J called. A part of the clones is gone; compared with another copy, unresolved V genes explain less than half, and the rest is unexplained. This sample holds over 95,000 clones; 91% were observed only once. Around 0.3% of the sample goes to the ten largest clones. Sequenced here: CD4+ or CD8+ T cells sorted from blood, sampled in a trial of the OX40 agonist ivuxolimab. The source of these receptors is an adult with an advanced solid tumor such as melanoma, head and neck, liver or kidney cancer.

The chain is built from TRBV5-1 and TRBJ2-7; 7 bases line up with TRBD2. The length of the CDR3 is 16 residues. With V trimmed by 0 bases and J by 4 bases, 10 bases remained unmatched. CDR1 SGHRS and CDR2 YFSETQ come from the germline V gene. This chain's CDR3 is CASSLAWGGGRYEQYF. CDR3 nucleotide sequence: TGCGCCAGCAGCTTGGCCTGGGGCGGGGGACGGTACGAGCAGTACTTC.

V and J are TRBV4-2 and TRBJ2-2, with unresolved D. Germline CDR1 LGHNA, CDR2 YNFKEQ. The CDR3 extends over 13 amino acids. Trimming pared 3 bases from V and 6 bases from J, leaving 8 bases between. The CDR3 nucleotides are TGTGCCAGCAGCCAGGACGGGCCCGGGGAGCTGTTTTTT. Its protein is CASSQDGPGELFF.

This chain joins TRBV5-1 and TRBJ2-5, with 7 bases that match TRBD1. The trim removed 2 bases at V and 0 bases at J, leaving 4 bases unmatched. Germline V CDR1 and CDR2: SGHRS, YFSETQ. This CDR3 has 15 residues. The CDR3 loop reads CASSFGTAYQETQYF. In DNA form, the CDR3 reads TGCGCCAGCAGCTTTGGGACAGCGTACCAAGAGACCCAGTACTTC.

The CDR3 spells CASRRDTYEQYF. The CDR3 DNA follows: TGTGCCAGCAGACGAGACACATACGAGCAGTACTTC. The J gene is TRBJ2-7, the V gene TRBV6-1; D ambiguous. There are 12 residues in the CDR3. Between the trimmed V and J ends, which lost 6 bases and 4 bases, there was a span of 10 bases. Germline V lookup: CDR1 MNHNS, CDR2 SASEGT.

The rearrangement joins TRBV18 to TRBJ2-1; D might be TRBD2 (5 bases). The V end lost 1 base, the J end lost 3 bases, and 7 bases lay between the germline ends. The CDR3 runs to 14 residues. CDR1 and CDR2 from the germline V gene are KGHSH and LQKENI. The CDR3 region is CASSPQRNYNEQFF. The CDR3 DNA sequence: TGTGCCAGCTCACCACAGCGGAACTACAATGAGCAGTTCTTC.